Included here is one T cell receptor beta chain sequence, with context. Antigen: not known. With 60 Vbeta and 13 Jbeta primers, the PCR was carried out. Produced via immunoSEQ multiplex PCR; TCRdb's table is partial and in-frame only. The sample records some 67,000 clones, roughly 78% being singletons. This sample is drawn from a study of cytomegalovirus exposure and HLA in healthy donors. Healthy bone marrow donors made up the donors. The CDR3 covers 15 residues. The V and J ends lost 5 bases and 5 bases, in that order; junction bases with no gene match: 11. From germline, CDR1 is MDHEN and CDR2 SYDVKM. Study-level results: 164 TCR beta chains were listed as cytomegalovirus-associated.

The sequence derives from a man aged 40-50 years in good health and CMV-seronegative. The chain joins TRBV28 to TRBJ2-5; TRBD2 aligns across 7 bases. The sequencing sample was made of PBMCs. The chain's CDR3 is CASSPGGRVRETQYF. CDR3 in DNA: TGTGCCAGCAGTCCCGGGGGGAGGGTACGGGAGACCCAGTACTTC.